This T cell receptor (beta chain) was captured by sequencing in a study of T-cell reconstitution after alpha-beta-depleted transplantation in children. This clonotype was found a few times. Unique molecular identifiers featured in how the TCRbeta library was prepared. TCRdb reanalysed the PCR reads using MiXCR and keeps one entry per CDR3 protein. The sample lists about 540,000 distinct CDR3 sequences; about 18% were seen once. Sequenced here: PBMCs from the stem cell graft donor, sampled from the stem cell graft. The sequence came from a human donor who donated a stem cell graft to a child with acute lymphoblastic leukemia.

CDR3 protein: CASSPEARALEQYF. DNA of the CDR3: TGTGCCAGCAGCCCTGAGGCTCGCGCCCTGGAGCAGTACTTC. This chain uses TRBV11-2 with TRBJ2-7, with no clear D. Per germline, CDR1 SGHAT and CDR2 FQNNGV. The CDR3 extends over 14 amino acids. V was pared by 5 bases and J by 7 bases, with 18 bases between.